There are a few counts of the clone carrying this T cell receptor beta chain. Its antigen is unidentified. The record originates from a study of T-cell reconstitution after alpha-beta-depleted transplantation in children. Regarding the study as a whole: A year had passed since transplant, and T-cell counts and diversity by then came mostly from newly produced T cells.

Unique molecular identifiers were incorporated during preparation of the TCRbeta library. TCRdb itself ran the PCR reads through MiXCR, one entry per CDR3 protein. In the table there are some 300,000 distinct CDR3 sequences, 6% to 10% of which are singletons. The CDR3 covers 16 residues. V lost 1 base, J lost 3 bases, and 5 bases stayed unmatched. Germline values: CDR1 MGHRA, CDR2 YSYEKL. The receptor comes from a female patient aged 2-9 years who had a stem cell transplant for Fanconi anemia, so the T cells may come from the graft donor. This chain links TRBV4-1 with TRBJ2-3; 9 bases agree with TRBD1. The source material was peripheral blood, sampled 360 days after TCRalphabeta/CD19-depleted stem cell transplant. DNA of the CDR3: TGCGCCAGCAGCCAAGGGCGGACAGGGGTGACAGATACGCAGTATTTT. It translates to CASSQGRTGVTDTQYF.